The 18 T cell receptor beta chains reported below all come from one sample, sequenced in a study of T cell changes during pregnancy in multiple sclerosis. Profiled with immunoSEQ multiplex PCR; TCRdb holds only in-frame clones, not every one. The sample consists of just over 50,000 clones, roughly 94% of them appearing once. Specimen: CD4+ T cells from peripheral blood mononuclear cells, collected in the second trimester of pregnancy. The receptor set was obtained from a female donor with multiple sclerosis, enrolled in a pregnancy study.

The chain recombines TRBV18 with TRBJ1-1; the match to TRBD1 covers 8 bases. The V gene end was trimmed by 3 bases and the J gene end by 5 bases; junction bases not matched to a gene: 8. Germline V gene sequence: CDR1 KGHSH, CDR2 LQKENI. There are 15 residues in the CDR3. CDR3 coding DNA: TGTGCCAGCTCACCGCCGACAGGGGAAGGGACTGAAGCTTTCTTT. It codes for CASSPPTGEGTEAFF.

The rearrangement joins TRBV9 to TRBJ2-2, with TRBD2 matching 7 bases. Germline CDR1 SGDLS, CDR2 YYNGEE. Trimming took 0 bases from V and 1 from J; bases not matched to a gene: 3. The CDR3 runs 16 residues. For the CDR3, the DNA is TGTGCCAGCAGCGTAGAGTTAGCGGGGAACACCGGGGAGCTGTTTTTT. It encodes CASSVELAGNTGELFF.

The rearrangement uses TRBV2 and TRBJ2-1; D is possibly TRBD2 (5 bases). V was trimmed by 6 bases and J by 9 bases, leaving 21 bases between them. Looked up from germline, CDR1 is SNHLY and CDR2 is FYNNEI. The CDR3 is made up of 15 amino acids. The CDR3 is CASSPVSSDRGEQFF. The CDR3 DNA sequence: TGTGCCAGCAGCCCCGTCTCCTCCGACCGGGGTGAGCAGTTCTTC.

The rearrangement uses TRBV7-9 and TRBJ1-2, with a tentative D call TRBD1 (6 bases). The CDR3 spans 12 residues. The V end lost 6 bases, the J end lost 4 bases, and 9 bases lay between the germline ends. CDR1 and CDR2 (germline): SEHNR, FQNEAQ (reference sequence). CDR3 protein: CASSSQGYGYTF. CDR3 DNA: TGTGCCAGCAGTTCACAGGGCTATGGCTACACCTTC.

The chain employs TRBV6-5 and TRBJ1-1; possible D gene TRBD1, 6 bases. The germline V gene has CDR1 MNHEY and CDR2 SVGAGI. The CDR3 sequence is 11 residues long. The ends were cut back, 10 bases at V and 5 bases at J, with 11 bases in the middle. CDR3 DNA sequence: TGTGCCATCACAAGGGGGACTGAAGCTTTCTTT. Encoded protein: CAITRGTEAFF.

J is TRBJ1-1 and V is TRBV7-5; TRBD1, the table's D call, lacks a check against the DNA. TRBV7-5 is assigned pseudogene status. This CDR3 has 11 amino acids. Written as DNA, the CDR3 is TGTGTCAGTTATCCTCGGACAGTGGCTTTCTTT. Translating gives CVSYPRTVAFF.

V usage is TRBV7-3 and J usage is TRBJ2-5, with 13 positions matching TRBD2. The CDR3 covers 17 residues. Germline V gives CDR1 SGHTA, CDR2 FQGTGA. V was pared by 5 bases and J by 5 bases, with 11 bases of the junction left unmatched. The CDR3 DNA reads as TGTGCCAGCAGCCTCGGGACTAGCGGGGTCGCCGGGGAGACCCAGTACTTC. It yields the protein CASSLGTSGVAGETQYF.

The chain is built from TRBV4-3 and TRBJ1-6, with no clear D. Germline CDR1 reads LGHNA; CDR2 reads YSLEER. The CDR3 spans 15 residues. Trimming stripped 0 bases from V and 7 bases from J, with 10 bases between. CDR3 DNA: TGCGCCAGCAGCCAAGAGGTTAACCTAAATTCACCCCTCCACTTT. Translation gives CASSQEVNLNSPLHF.

This chain connects TRBV7-6 to TRBJ2-4; TRBD1 matches 8 bases. The CDR3 is made up of 18 amino acids. J lost 8 bases, V lost 5 bases, and 20 bases had no gene match. Germline CDR1 is SGHVS and CDR2 is FNYEAQ. CDR3 amino acids: CASSPFVGQAINVYIQYF. The CDR3 DNA follows: TGTGCCAGCAGCCCCTTTGTGGGACAGGCAATTAATGTATACATTCAGTACTTC.

V usage is TRBV7-2 and J usage is TRBJ2-3, with 7 positions matching TRBD2. Germline CDR1 reads SGHTA; CDR2 reads FQGNSA. After removal of 6 bases from V and 1 base from J, the junction contained 10 bases not matched to a gene. This CDR3 is built from 16 residues. The CDR3 DNA is TGTGCCAGCAGACATACTAGCGTCGGCCGCACAGATACGCAGTATTTT. Translation: CASRHTSVGRTDTQYF.

This chain joins TRBV21-1 and TRBJ2-1; the table names TRBD2, a call not compared with the DNA. TRBV21-1 counts as a pseudogene. CDR3 size: 19 residues. The CDR3 sequence is CASSNPDRLAGGPENEQFF. The CDR3 region has the DNA TGTGCCAGCAGCAACCCCGATCGACTAGCGGGGGGGCCGGAGAATGAGCAGTTCTTC.

The V and J genes are TRBV19 and TRBJ2-5; D unresolved. V lost 4 bases and J 5 bases, leaving 14 bases between the germline ends. Germline-derived CDR1 and CDR2 are LNHDA and SQIVND (reference sequence). The CDR3 has 14 residues. The CDR3 bases are TGTGCCAGTAGTACCCCGCTGGCTCTCGAGACCCAGTACTTC. It is translated as CASSTPLALETQYF.

V is TRBV6-6 and J is TRBJ2-2, with D possibly matching TRBD2 (6 bases). Trimming removed 2 bases at V and 4 bases at J, with 11 bases between. This CDR3 is built from 15 residues. Germline V CDR1 and CDR2: MNHNY, SVGAGI (reference sequence). CDR3 bases: TGTGCCAGCAGTTACACGGGACTCATCACCGGGGAGCTGTTTTTT. Its translation is CASSYTGLITGELFF.

The chain combines TRBV2 with TRBJ2-6, with 10 bases lining up with TRBD1. V dropped 9 bases and J dropped 0; count of bases not matched to a gene: 2. The germline CDR1 and CDR2 sequences are SNHLY and FYNNEI. The length of the CDR3 is 15 residues. CDR3 region: CARGQGNSGANVLTF. For the CDR3, the DNA is TGTGCCAGGGGACAGGGGAACTCTGGGGCCAACGTCCTGACTTTC. The whole variable domain, remainder taken from reference TRBV2 and TRBJ2-6, is EPEVTQTPSHQVTQMGQEVILRCVPISNHLYFYWYRQILGQKVEFLVSFYNNEISEKSEIFDDQFSVERPDGSNFTLKIRSTKLEDSAMYFCARGQGNSGANVLTFGAGSRLTVL.

CDR3 nucleotide sequence: TGTGCCAGCAGCTTGACTAGGGCGACTAGCACAGATACGCAGTATTTT. Residues: CASSLTRATSTDTQYF. The rearrangement joins TRBV7-2 to TRBJ2-3; a weak D match, TRBD2 (6 bases). CDR3 length: 16 residues. V was shortened by 3 bases and J by 0 bases, with 13 bases between the two germline ends. Germline V gene lookup returns CDR1 SGHTA and CDR2 FQGNSA.

This chain joins TRBV6-5 and TRBJ1-2; weak D call: TRBD1 (6 bases). The CDR3 covers 12 residues. Trimming cost V 5 bases and J 2 bases, with 6 bases left between them. The germline gives CDR1 MNHEY, CDR2 SVGAGI. The CDR3 DNA is TGTGCCAGCAGTGGACAGAACTATGGCTACACCTTC. Residues: CASSGQNYGYTF.

This rearrangement joins TRBV2 to TRBJ1-2; 8 bases agree with TRBD1. This CDR3 has 14 amino acids. V lost 3 bases and J lost 4; bases outside the gene matches: 4. Germline V gene data show CDR1 as SNHLY and CDR2 as FYNNEI. The DNA of the CDR3 is TGTGCCAGCAGTGACAGGGGGCGAGGCTATGGCTACACCTTC. It specifies CASSDRGRGYGYTF.

The chain recombines TRBV5-6 with TRBJ2-4, with D hard to call. CDR3 length equals 16 residues. CDR1 is SGHDT, CDR2 YYEEEE, per germline. Trimming took off 2 bases at V and 8 bases at J, with 20 bases between the two ends. The CDR3 sequence: CASSFRLSSELDIQYF. The CDR3 DNA is TGTGCCAGCAGCTTCCGTTTGAGTAGTGAGCTGGACATTCAGTACTTC. Using reference TRBV5-6 and TRBJ2-4 for the parts outside the CDR3, the full variable domain is DAGVTQSPTHLIKTRGQQVTLRCSPKSGHDTVSWYQQALGQGPQFIFQYYEEEERQRGNFPDRFSGHQFPNYSSELNVNALLLGDSALYLCASSFRLSSELDIQYFGAGTRLSVL.